This T cell receptor beta chain comes out of a study of T-cell reconstitution after alpha-beta-depleted transplantation in children. Germline CDR1 SGDLS, CDR2 YYNGEE. V gave up 4 bases and J gave up 3 bases; unmatched junction bases: 7. CDR3 length equals 14 residues. Preparation of the TCRbeta library was carried out with unique molecular identifiers. One entry per CDR3 protein results from TCRdb running MiXCR on the PCR reads. Of about 540,000 distinct CDR3 sequences listed, around 17% are singletons. In its sample, this clonotype was seen a few times. The receptor comes from a human donor who donated a stem cell graft to a child with acute lymphoblastic leukemia. The starting material was PBMCs from the stem cell graft donor, obtained from the stem cell graft. The chain joins TRBV9 to TRBJ2-7; 7 bases line up with TRBD1. The CDR3 DNA sequence: TGTGCCAGCAGCCCAGGAGACAGGGACTACGAGCAGTACTTC. Its protein product is CASSPGDRDYEQYF.